The sequence of this TCR beta chain was determined in a study of OX40 agonist ivuxolimab in advanced cancers. Study conclusions and caveats: The specificity for antigen of the expanded peripheral T cells was not determined.

Clones were read by immunoSEQ multiplex PCR, and TCRdb kept only the in-frame ones, dropping some. The data contain 20,000 to 30,000 clones, just under 80% of them singletons. Germline V gene data show CDR1 as SGHKS and CDR2 as YYEKEE (reference sequence). The V end lost 1 base, the J end lost 2 bases, and 13 bases lay between the germline ends. The CDR3 has 16 residues. With baseline, cycle 4 day 1, and cycle 7 day 1 as timepoints, blood was sampled. Comment on this clone: The antigen is not known.

This TCR derives from an adult with an advanced solid tumor such as melanoma, head and neck, liver or kidney cancer. The sequencing here drew on CD4+ or CD8+ T cells sorted from blood, taken in a trial of the OX40 agonist ivuxolimab. The chain links TRBV5-5 to TRBJ2-1; D is possibly TRBD2 (5 bases). In DNA form, the CDR3 reads TGTGCCAGCAGCTTGTGGGTGGGAGCTACCTACAATGAGCAGTTCTTC. Its translation is CASSLWVGATYNEQFF.